A single sample is the source of the 5 T cell receptor beta chains below, sequenced in a study of OX40 agonist ivuxolimab in advanced cancers. Using immunoSEQ multiplex PCR, the repertoire was profiled, and TCRdb retains in-frame clones only, with some absent. The data contain 40,000 to 60,000 clones, roughly 85% of them singletons. The input for sequencing was CD4+ or CD8+ T cells sorted from blood, taken in a trial of the OX40 agonist ivuxolimab. The receptors stem from an adult with an advanced solid tumor such as melanoma, head and neck, liver or kidney cancer.

The chain is built from TRBV19 and TRBJ1-2, with D unclear. Trimming shortened V by 6 bases and J by 4 bases, and 15 bases separated the two germline ends. The V gene's germline CDR1 is LNHDA and CDR2 SQIVND (reference sequence). The CDR3 is 14 residues long. DNA for the CDR3: TGTGCCAGTAGCTTTAACGAGATTCGCTATGGCTACACCTTC. Amino acids: CASSFNEIRYGYTF.

A remark on this clone: The same CDR3 is also encoded by other DNA sequences in this sample. This chain joins TRBV7-2 and TRBJ2-2; D call uncertain. Trimming cost V 1 base and J 1 base, with 4 bases left between them. The CDR3 runs to 14 residues. Germline loops: CDR1 SGHTA, CDR2 FQGNSA. CDR3 coding DNA: TGTGCCAGCAGCTTAGTTTTGAACACCGGGGAGCTGTTTTTT. This sequence encodes CASSLVLNTGELFF. The full variable domain, completed using reference TRBV7-2 and TRBJ2-2, is GAGVSQSPSNKVTEKGKDVELRCDPISGHTALYWYRQSLGQGLEFLIYFQGNSAPDKSGLPSDRFSAERTGGSVSTLTIQRTQQEDSAVYLCASSLVLNTGELFFGEGSRLTVL.

The chain uses TRBV2 and TRBJ2-3; 11 bases map to TRBD2. Germline loops: CDR1 SNHLY, CDR2 FYNNEI. J gave up 7 bases and V 3 bases, and 6 bases lay outside the gene matches. The CDR3 length is 15 residues. CDR3 nucleotide sequence: TGTGCCAGCAGTGACGTAGCGGGGGGGACCAATACGCAGTATTTT. It specifies CASSDVAGGTNTQYF. The complete variable domain, with remaining parts taken from reference TRBV2 and TRBJ2-3, reads EPEVTQTPSHQVTQMGQEVILRCVPISNHLYFYWYRQILGQKVEFLVSFYNNEISEKSEIFDDQFSVERPDGSNFTLKIRSTKLEDSAMYFCASSDVAGGTNTQYFGPGTRLTVL.

The chain recombines TRBV11-2 with TRBJ1-1, with a weak D call TRBD1 (5 bases). The CDR3 runs 18 residues. With 3 bases removed from V and 4 bases from J, the gap between germline ends came to 24 bases. Germline CDR1 SGHAT, CDR2 FQNNGV. The CDR3 loop is CASSFWVDSRGLVTEAFF. In nucleotides, the CDR3 is TGTGCCAGCAGCTTTTGGGTAGACAGCCGGGGGTTGGTCACTGAAGCTTTCTTT.

CDR3 region: CSVLDREDNEQYV. The CDR3 region has the DNA TGCAGCGTCCTGGACAGGGAGGACAACGAGCAGTACGTC. The chain joins TRBV29-1 to TRBJ2-7; 8 positions agree with TRBD1. Trimming removed 6 bases from V and 5 bases from J; junction bases left unmatched: 9. Germline CDR1 reads SQVTM; CDR2 reads ANQGSEA. This CDR3 has 13 residues.